Following are 26 T cell receptor beta chains from one sample sequenced in a study of blood T cell repertoires in COVID-19 (dated by TCRdb to 2020 to 2021). The method behind the library was the immunoSEQ multiplex PCR assay. TCRdb limited this immuneACCESS table to in-frame rearrangements with V and J called. A share of clones is missing; checked studies link under half to unresolved V genes, and the rest is unexplained. The sample yields some 130,000 clones; roughly nine tenths were counted once. Of the sample, approximately 3.7% is held by the ten largest clones. The sample was peripheral blood. Source of these receptors: a man aged 50-59 years with active COVID-19.

This chain uses TRBV5-6 with TRBJ2-1; TRBD2 agrees at 13 bases. The CDR3 contains 19 residues. The ends lost 4 bases at V and 3 bases at J; junction bases unmatched: 13. The germline V gene encodes CDR1 SGHDT and CDR2 YYEEEE. The CDR3 bases are TGTGCCAGCAGCCGCGTTAGGACTAGCGGGGGCCGTGACTACAATGAGCAGTTCTTC. This translates into CASSRVRTSGGRDYNEQFF.

The chain combines TRBV5-1 with TRBJ1-2, with D uncertain. The germline V and J ends were trimmed by 0 bases and 5 bases, with 11 bases remaining between them. Germline CDR1 is SGHRS and CDR2 is YFSETQ. The CDR3 contains 14 residues. The CDR3 spells CASSLAANAYGYTF. CDR3 nucleotide sequence: TGCGCCAGCAGCTTGGCCGCTAACGCTTATGGCTACACCTTC.

This chain uses TRBV5-1 with TRBJ2-3; 12 bases line up with TRBD2. V lost 3 bases and J lost 5; bases outside the gene matches: 4. In germline, CDR1 is SGHRS, CDR2 YFSETQ. This CDR3 region has 15 residues. CDR3 sequence: CASSSSGGAIDTQYF. As DNA, the CDR3 is TGCGCCAGCAGCTCTAGCGGGGGGGCGATAGATACGCAGTATTTT.

V is TRBV6-6 and J is TRBJ2-1; 7 positions match TRBD1. This CDR3 has 15 amino acids. The germline gives CDR1 MNHNY, CDR2 SVGAGI (reference sequence). The ends lost 4 bases at V and 10 bases at J; junction bases unmatched: 13. The CDR3 nucleotides are TGTGCCAGCAGTTTAAACCGGGACAGCACAGGGGAGCAGTTCTTC. Encoded protein: CASSLNRDSTGEQFF.

V and J are TRBV21-1 and TRBJ2-7; TRBD1, the table's D call, lacks a check against the DNA. TRBV21-1 is a pseudogene segment. The CDR3 has 16 amino acids. This CDR3 reads CASSKSGDLYNYEQYV. The CDR3 DNA sequence: TGTGCCAGCAGCAAATCAGGGGACCTATATAACTACGAGCAGTACGTC.

This chain links TRBV19 with TRBJ2-2; 9 positions agree with TRBD2. Germline lookup yields CDR1 LNHDA and CDR2 SQIVND (reference sequence). The CDR3 spans 15 residues. J lost 7 bases, V lost 3 bases, and 6 bases had no gene match. The CDR3 sequence is CASSILAGLGGELFF. The CDR3, as DNA: TGTGCCAGTAGTATCCTAGCGGGGTTGGGCGGGGAGCTGTTTTTT.

The chain uses TRBV5-1 and TRBJ1-1, with a possible D match to TRBD1 (5 bases). CDR1 is SGHRS, CDR2 YFSETQ, per germline. V was cut by 6 bases and J by 5 bases, with 17 bases left in between. CDR3 size: 14 residues. As DNA, the CDR3 is TGCGCCAGCACCCCGGAAAGGGGCAGGACTGAAGCTTTCTTT. Translated: CASTPERGRTEAFF.

This chain joins TRBV24-1 and TRBJ2-1; tentatively, D is TRBD2 (5 bases). CDR3 size: 14 residues. Trimming cost V 5 bases and J 0 bases, with 7 bases left between them. Germline CDR1 and CDR2: KGHDR and SFDVKD. CDR3 amino acids: CATSGGLSYNEQFF. DNA for the CDR3: TGTGCCACCAGTGGTGGACTCTCCTACAATGAGCAGTTCTTC.

V and J are TRBV13 and TRBJ2-7, with TRBD1 matching 9 bases. After removal of 5 bases from V and 10 bases from J, the junction contained 6 bases not matched to a gene. Germline V lookup: CDR1 PRHDT, CDR2 FYEKMQ (reference sequence). CDR3 length: 12 residues. The CDR3 nucleotides are TGTGCCAGCAGCAACGGACAGGGGACCCAGTACGTC. It yields the protein CASSNGQGTQYV.

The chain employs TRBV3-1 (or the pseudogene TRBV3-2) and TRBJ1-2; D remains ambiguous. From germline, CDR1 is LGHDT and CDR2 YNNKEL (reference sequence). V was shortened by 0 bases and J by 4 bases, with 12 bases between the two germline ends. This CDR3 has 15 amino acids. The CDR3 coding sequence is TGTGCCAGCAGCCAAGACCTCGGGAGACTCTATGGCTACACCTTC. Translated, it gives CASSQDLGRLYGYTF.

This chain uses TRBV27 with TRBJ2-2; 7 bases line up with TRBD2. With 2 bases clipped from V and 3 bases from J, the junction kept 6 bases outside the gene matches. The CDR3 is 16 residues long. Germline CDR1 reads MNHEY; CDR2 reads SMNVEV (reference sequence). CDR3 nucleotides: TGTGCCAGCAGTTTAGCGGGACTACCACACACCGGGGAGCTGTTTTTT. Protein product: CASSLAGLPHTGELFF.

The chain employs TRBV18 and TRBJ2-2; possibly TRBD1 for D (5 bases). The CDR3 totals 15 residues. V was shortened by 1 base and J by 3 bases, with 9 bases between the two germline ends. Germline V lookup: CDR1 KGHSH, CDR2 LQKENI. Here the CDR3 reads CASSPRQSYTGELFF. The CDR3 nucleotides read TGTGCCAGCTCACCACGACAGAGCTACACCGGGGAGCTGTTTTTT.

The rearrangement uses TRBV19 and TRBJ1-1, with TRBD1 as a possible D gene (5 bases). V lost 0 bases to trimming and J lost 2 bases, with 19 bases between them. Looked up from germline, CDR1 is LNHDA and CDR2 is SQIVND (reference sequence). This CDR3 is 18 amino acids long. CDR3 DNA sequence: TGTGCCAGTAGTATAGATCCCGTGACACGGGGGGTAAACACTGAAGCTTTCTTT. This translates into CASSIDPVTRGVNTEAFF.

The chain is built from TRBV5-8 and TRBJ2-3; TRBD2 aligns across 10 bases. The CDR3 runs to 17 residues. Germline lookup yields CDR1 SGHTS and CDR2 YDEGEE. With V trimmed by 2 bases and J by 1 base, 7 bases remained unmatched. CDR3: CASSLSSGRIGTDTQYF. As DNA, the CDR3 is TGTGCCAGCAGCTTAAGTAGCGGGAGGATAGGCACAGATACGCAGTATTTT.

The chain uses TRBV30 and TRBJ1-2; no clear D gene. This CDR3 has 11 residues. Germline CDR1 and CDR2: GTSNPN and SVGIG (reference sequence). Trimming pared 2 bases from V and 14 bases from J, leaving 15 bases between. The CDR3 reads CAWSPPGIITF. CDR3 bases: TGTGCCTGGAGTCCTCCGGGGATTATTACCTTC.

The rearrangement joins TRBV5-1 to TRBJ2-1; TRBD2 might be the D (7 bases). The CDR3 runs to 13 residues. The V gene lost 4 bases and the J gene lost 14 bases, with 19 bases spanning the gap. Per the germline V gene, CDR1 is SGHRS and CDR2 is YFSETQ. The CDR3 bases are TGCGCCAGCAGCCACGACGTGGGGGGGGCAAAGTTCTTC. Amino acid sequence: CASSHDVGGAKFF.

The rearrangement uses TRBV29-1 and TRBJ1-3; tentatively, D is TRBD1 (5 bases). Trimming removed 0 bases from V and 1 base from J, with 7 bases in between. CDR1 is SQVTM and CDR2 is ANQGSEA in the germline V gene. This CDR3 region has 14 residues. CDR3: CSVEEGTSGNTIYF. CDR3 in DNA: TGCAGCGTTGAAGAGGGGACTTCTGGAAACACCATATATTTT.

The chain uses TRBV24-1 and TRBJ2-5, with TRBD1 identical over 7 bases. Germline lookup yields CDR1 KGHDR and CDR2 SFDVKD. CDR3 length equals 15 residues. The trim removed 1 base at V and 5 bases at J, leaving 6 bases unmatched. CDR3 amino acids: CATSDLRQGLETQYF. Here the CDR3 DNA reads TGTGCCACCAGTGATTTACGACAGGGCTTGGAGACCCAGTACTTC.

V is TRBV2 and J is TRBJ1-5; a possible D gene is TRBD1 (6 bases). V dropped 8 bases and J dropped 6 bases, with 17 bases sitting between them. CDR1 SNHLY and CDR2 FYNNEI come from the germline V gene. The CDR3 spans 14 residues. CDR3 nucleotides: TGTGCCAGCCATCAAGCAGGGGCCGGTCAGCCCCAGCATTTT. Amino acids: CASHQAGAGQPQHF.

This clone was seen once. The rearrangement links TRBV6-6 to TRBJ2-5; TRBD2 agrees at 8 bases. The length of the CDR3 is 15 residues. Germline CDR1 is MNHNY and CDR2 is SVGAGI (reference sequence). V shed 6 bases, J shed 0 bases, and the junction held 6 bases outside the gene matches. CDR3 protein: CASSTGGGNQETQYF. Here the CDR3 DNA reads TGTGCCAGCAGCACGGGCGGGGGGAACCAAGAGACCCAGTACTTC.

The chain uses TRBV9 and TRBJ1-6; no reliable D call. The CDR3 is 13 residues long. V gave up 4 bases and J gave up 4 bases, with 6 bases separating them. Germline CDR1 is SGDLS and CDR2 is YYNGEE. In DNA form, the CDR3 reads TGTGCCAGCAGCCCTGAGTATAATTCACCCCTCCACTTT. Translating it yields CASSPEYNSPLHF.

The chain recombines TRBV11-2 with TRBJ1-4; perhaps TRBD1 as D (5 bases). The germline V gene has CDR1 SGHAT and CDR2 FQNNGV. The V end lost 0 bases, the J end lost 13 bases, and 12 bases lay between the germline ends. CDR3 size: 13 residues. CDR3 loop: CASSLDMGGRLFF. The CDR3 DNA reads as TGTGCCAGCAGCTTAGATATGGGGGGAAGACTGTTTTTT.

This sequence joins TRBV5-1 and TRBJ2-2, with TRBD2 identical over 10 bases. Germline values: CDR1 SGHRS, CDR2 YFSETQ. The J segment lost 5 bases and the V segment lost 4 bases, leaving 8 bases of the junction unmatched. This CDR3 is built from 16 residues. Written as DNA, the CDR3 is TGCGCCAGCAGCCAGGCCCTAGCGGGGGCAACCGGGGAGCTGTTTTTT. Translation gives CASSQALAGATGELFF.

The V call is TRBV3-1 (or the pseudogene TRBV3-2), the J call TRBJ2-5, with D maybe TRBD1 (5 bases). CDR1 LGHDT and CDR2 YNNKEL come from the germline V gene (reference sequence). Trimming took off 6 bases at V and 1 base at J, with 15 bases between the two ends. This CDR3 is built from 15 residues. The CDR3 DNA reads as TGTGCCAGCAGATCCAAGGCGACAGTCCAAGAGACCCAGTACTTC. This encodes CASRSKATVQETQYF.

The chain carries TRBV5-4 and TRBJ1-3; 7 bases align to TRBD1. The length of the CDR3 is 16 residues. V shed 6 bases, J shed 0 bases, and the junction held 9 bases outside the gene matches. Germline CDR1 SGHNT, CDR2 YYREEE (reference sequence). The CDR3 sequence: CASNAGGRGSGNTIYF. As DNA, the CDR3 is TGTGCCAGCAACGCAGGGGGTAGGGGCTCTGGAAACACCATATATTTT.

The V and J genes are TRBV7-9 and TRBJ2-3, with a tentative D call TRBD2 (5 bases). Trimming shortened V by 7 bases and J by 4 bases, and 12 bases separated the two germline ends. Germline CDR1 SEHNR, CDR2 FQNEAQ (reference sequence). The CDR3 has 13 residues. The CDR3 protein is CASTVGSADTQYF. The CDR3 DNA is TGTGCCAGCACGGTAGGGAGCGCAGATACGCAGTATTTT.